This T cell receptor beta chain was profiled in a study of shared clonotypes between healthy human individuals. The overall study: Three plates each covered CD4 naive and memory; CD8 naive two, CD8 memory one.

Authors' analysis steps: As immunoSEQ supplied junction-only sequences (without quality scores), filtering differed. The assay was immunoSEQ multiplex PCR, and TCRdb's table has in-frame clones only and misses some. D and trimming come from the DNA, and the V and J calls and clone size come from that table. The sample includes under 600,000 clones, about 96% of them seen just once. The study enrolled healthy HIV-negative adults without recent acute infections or vaccinations as donors. CD4+ cells underwent separation, giving CD45RA+ naive and CD45RA-negative memory subsets. Sequences were obtained from naive CD4+ T cells sorted from blood. The subset was: CD45RA+ positively selected. This TCR came from a young woman in good health.

CDR3 DNA: TGTGCCAGCGCAAAACCGGGACAGCTGGCCGAGCAGTACTTC. Residues: CASAKPGQLAEQYF. The chain uses TRBV16 and TRBJ2-7; 7 nucleotides match TRBD1. The V and J ends lost 8 bases and 6 bases, in that order; junction bases with no gene match: 13. Per the germline V gene, CDR1 is KGHSY and CDR2 is FQNENV. The CDR3 is 14 amino acids.